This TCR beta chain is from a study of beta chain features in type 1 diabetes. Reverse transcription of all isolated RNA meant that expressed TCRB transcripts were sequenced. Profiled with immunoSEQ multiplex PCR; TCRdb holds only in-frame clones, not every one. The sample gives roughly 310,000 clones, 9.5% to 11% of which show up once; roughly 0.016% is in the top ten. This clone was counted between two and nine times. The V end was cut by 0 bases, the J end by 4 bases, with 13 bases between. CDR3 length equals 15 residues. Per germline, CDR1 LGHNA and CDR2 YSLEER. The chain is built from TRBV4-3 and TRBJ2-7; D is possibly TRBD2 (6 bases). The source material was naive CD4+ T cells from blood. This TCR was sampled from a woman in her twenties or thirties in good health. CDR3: CASSQDFGRVYEQYF. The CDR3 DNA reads TGCGCCAGCAGCCAAGATTTCGGGAGAGTATACGAGCAGTACTTC.